This passage covers 10 T cell receptor beta chains from one sample sequenced in a study of shared clonotypes between healthy human individuals. Naive CD8 cells were CD45RO-negative, positively selected for CCR7, excluding terminally differentiated effector memory CD45RA+ cells. Sequencing used immunoSEQ multiplex PCR; TCRdb keeps in-frame clones, though not all of them. The sample yields around 560,000 clones, approximately 95% seen once. The material sequenced was naive CD8+ T cells sorted from blood. The origin of the receptors is a woman aged 25 to 45 in good health.

The chain carries TRBV4-1 and TRBJ2-7; no reliable D call. Trimming left V 1 base short and J 3 bases short, with 13 bases between. The CDR3 sequence is 15 residues long. Germline V CDR1 and CDR2: MGHRA, YSYEKL. CDR3: CASSQARGLLYEQYF. CDR3 DNA: TGCGCCAGCAGCCAAGCGCGTGGCTTACTCTACGAGCAGTACTTC.

The chain has TRBV7-9 and TRBJ1-1; TRBD1 might be the D (5 bases). The length of the CDR3 is 13 residues. CDR1 is SEHNR and CDR2 is FQNEAQ in the germline V gene (reference sequence). The V gene lost 4 bases and the J gene lost 5 bases, with 11 bases spanning the gap. The CDR3: CASSYPGGTEAFF. In DNA form, the CDR3 reads TGTGCCAGCAGCTACCCGGGGGGGACTGAAGCTTTCTTT.

This clone was seen once. V is TRBV4-1 and J is TRBJ1-2, with TRBD1 as a possible D gene (5 bases). CDR3 length: 15 amino acids. Trimming took 1 base from V and 3 from J, leaving 12 bases between them. Looked up from germline, CDR1 is MGHRA and CDR2 is YSYEKL. In nucleotides, the CDR3 is TGCGCCAGCAGCCAAGGAGGCAGGGTCGACTATGGCTACACCTTC. Protein: CASSQGGRVDYGYTF.

The chain combines TRBV2 with TRBJ1-5, with TRBD1 matching over 10 bases. V lost 6 bases to trimming and J lost 1 base; unmatched junction nucleotides: 15. Germline loops: CDR1 SNHLY, CDR2 FYNNEI. The CDR3 sequence is 19 residues long. DNA of the CDR3: TGTGCCAGCAGGAACGGACAGGGGGAAATCGGTATAAGCAATCAGCCCCAGCATTTT. This encodes CASRNGQGEIGISNQPQHF.

This rearrangement joins TRBV2 to TRBJ2-7; a possible D gene is TRBD2 (6 bases). Trimming cost V 11 bases and J 6 bases, with 17 bases left between them. The CDR3 totals 12 residues. The germline V gene has CDR1 SNHLY and CDR2 FYNNEI. Here the CDR3 reads CAGGEVWSEQYF. In nucleotides, the CDR3 is TGTGCCGGAGGGGAAGTGTGGAGCGAGCAGTACTTC.

This rearrangement joins TRBV11-2 to TRBJ2-7; D is unclear. The germline CDR1 and CDR2 sequences are SGHAT and FQNNGV. V was cut by 2 bases and J by 3 bases, with 8 bases left in between. The CDR3 sequence is 13 residues long. CDR3 coding DNA: TGTGCCAGCAGCTTAAAGGCCGTCTACGAGCAGTACTTC. Protein: CASSLKAVYEQYF.

In regard to this clone: The sample holds other DNA sequences that translate to the same CDR3. V usage is TRBV28 and J usage is TRBJ2-7, with no clear D. CDR1 is MDHEN and CDR2 is SYDVKM in the germline V gene. The CDR3 consists of 13 residues. V was trimmed by 5 bases and J by 2 bases, leaving 10 bases between them. Written as DNA, the CDR3 is TGTGCCAGCAGTCTCGGACGGACCTACGAGCAGTACTTC. Translation: CASSLGRTYEQYF. The whole variable domain, remainder taken from reference TRBV28 and TRBJ2-7, is DVKVTQSSRYLVKRTGEKVFLECVQDMDHENMFWYRQDPGLGLRLIYFSYDVKMKEKGDIPEGYSVSREKKERFSLILESASTNQTSMYLCASSLGRTYEQYFGPGTRLTVT.

The chain combines TRBV6-1 with TRBJ2-7; 7 positions match TRBD1. CDR3 length equals 14 residues. J lost 2 bases, V lost 6 bases, and 7 bases had no gene match. CDR1 and CDR2 (germline): MNHNS, SASEGT. CDR3 loop: CASSEQGTAYEQYF. DNA of the CDR3: TGTGCCAGCAGCGAACAGGGGACCGCCTACGAGCAGTACTTC.

The sample holds one count of this clone. This chain connects TRBV28 to TRBJ2-7; the match to TRBD1 covers 9 bases. The germline CDR1 and CDR2 sequences are MDHEN and SYDVKM. Trimming removed 3 bases from V and 5 bases from J; junction bases left unmatched: 11. This CDR3 has 16 residues. DNA of the CDR3: TGTGCCAGCAGTTTGTCCTCGGGACAGGGAGGGCACGAGCAGTACTTC. It encodes CASSLSSGQGGHEQYF.

The chain carries TRBV7-9 and TRBJ1-1; D might be TRBD1 (5 bases). The CDR3 contains 14 residues. Germline-derived CDR1 and CDR2 are SEHNR and FQNEAQ (reference sequence). Trimming took off 7 bases at V and 2 bases at J, with 14 bases between the two ends. CDR3 DNA sequence: TGTGCCAGCACGGGGGTGGGAGGAAACACTGAAGCTTTCTTT. Protein: CASTGVGGNTEAFF.